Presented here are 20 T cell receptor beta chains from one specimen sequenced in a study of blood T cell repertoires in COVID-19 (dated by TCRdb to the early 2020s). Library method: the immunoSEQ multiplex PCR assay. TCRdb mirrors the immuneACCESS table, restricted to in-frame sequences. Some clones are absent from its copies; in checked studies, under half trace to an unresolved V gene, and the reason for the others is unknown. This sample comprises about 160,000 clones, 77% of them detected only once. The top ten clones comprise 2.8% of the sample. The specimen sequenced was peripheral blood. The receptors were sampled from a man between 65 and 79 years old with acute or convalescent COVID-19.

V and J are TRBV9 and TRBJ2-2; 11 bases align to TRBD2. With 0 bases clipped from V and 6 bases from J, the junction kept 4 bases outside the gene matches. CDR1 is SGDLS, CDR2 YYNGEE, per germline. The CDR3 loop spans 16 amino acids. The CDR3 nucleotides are TGTGCCAGCAGCGTAGAGGTAGCGGGAGGGGCCGGGGAGCTGTTTTTT. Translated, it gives CASSVEVAGGAGELFF. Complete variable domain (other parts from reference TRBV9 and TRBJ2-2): DSGVTQTPKHLITATGQRVTLRCSPRSGDLSVYWYQQSLDQGLQFLIQYYNGEERAKGNILERFSAQQFPDLHSELNLSSLELGDSALYFCASSVEVAGGAGELFFGEGSRLTVL.

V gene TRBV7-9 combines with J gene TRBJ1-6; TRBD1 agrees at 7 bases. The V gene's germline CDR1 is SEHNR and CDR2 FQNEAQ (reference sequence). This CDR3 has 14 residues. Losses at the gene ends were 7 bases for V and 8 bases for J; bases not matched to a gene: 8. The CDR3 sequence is CASNRGPGYSPLHF. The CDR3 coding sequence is TGTGCCAGCAACAGGGGTCCAGGGTATTCACCCCTCCACTTT.

The DNA of the CDR3 is TGCGCCAGCAGCTTGGACAGGTTCGAGACCCAGTACTTC. Amino acids: CASSLDRFETQYF. The chain employs TRBV5-1 and TRBJ2-5; D is possibly TRBD1 (5 bases). This CDR3 has 13 amino acids. The V gene's germline CDR1 is SGHRS and CDR2 YFSETQ. Trimming left V 0 bases short and J 5 bases short, with 8 bases between.

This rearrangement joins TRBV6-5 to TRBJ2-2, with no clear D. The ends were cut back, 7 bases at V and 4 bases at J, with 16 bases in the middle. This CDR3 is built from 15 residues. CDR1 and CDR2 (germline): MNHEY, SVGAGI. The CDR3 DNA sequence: TGTGCCAGCACTCTAGGCCCCCGCCTCACCGGGGAGCTGTTTTTT. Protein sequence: CASTLGPRLTGELFF.

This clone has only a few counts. DNA for the CDR3: TGCGCCAGCAGCTGGTCGGGGGTAGACACCGGGGAGCTGTTTTTT. Its translation: CASSWSGVDTGELFF. The chain uses TRBV5-1 and TRBJ2-2; weak D call: TRBD2 (6 bases). The CDR3 length is 15 residues. Germline assignment: CDR1 SGHRS and CDR2 YFSETQ. Trimming removed 3 bases from V and 3 bases from J, with 12 bases in between.

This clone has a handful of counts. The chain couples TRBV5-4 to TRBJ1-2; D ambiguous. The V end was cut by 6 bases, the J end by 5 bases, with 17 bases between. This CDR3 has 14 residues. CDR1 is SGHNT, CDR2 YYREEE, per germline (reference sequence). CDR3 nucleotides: TGTGCCAGCACAAAGAAGACCGGAGGGTATGGCTACACCTTC. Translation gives CASTKKTGGYGYTF.

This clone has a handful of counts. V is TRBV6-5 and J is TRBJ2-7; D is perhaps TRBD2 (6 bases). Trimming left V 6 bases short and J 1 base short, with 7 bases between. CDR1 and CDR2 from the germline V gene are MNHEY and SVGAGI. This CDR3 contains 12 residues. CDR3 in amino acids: CASREGSYEQYF. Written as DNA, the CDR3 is TGTGCCAGCAGGGAGGGATCCTACGAGCAGTACTTC.

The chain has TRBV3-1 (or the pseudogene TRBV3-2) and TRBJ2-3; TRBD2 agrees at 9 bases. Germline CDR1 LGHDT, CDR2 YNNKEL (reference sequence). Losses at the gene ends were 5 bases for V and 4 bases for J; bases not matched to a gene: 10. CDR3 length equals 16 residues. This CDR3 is CASSYLEGGRADTQYF. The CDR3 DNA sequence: TGTGCCAGCAGCTACCTCGAGGGCGGGAGGGCAGATACGCAGTATTTT.

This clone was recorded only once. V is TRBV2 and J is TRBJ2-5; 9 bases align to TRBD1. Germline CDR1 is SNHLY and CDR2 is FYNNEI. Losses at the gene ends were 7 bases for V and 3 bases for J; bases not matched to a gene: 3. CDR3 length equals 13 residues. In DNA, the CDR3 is TGTGCCAGCAAGGACAGGGGAGAAGAGACCCAGTACTTC. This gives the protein CASKDRGEETQYF.

DNA of the CDR3: TGTGCCAGCAGGACAGGAGTACAAGAGACCCAGTACTTC. Protein: CASRTGVQETQYF. The V call is TRBV12-3 or TRBV12-4, the J call TRBJ2-5; maybe TRBD1 (6 bases). The length of the CDR3 is 13 residues. V was cut by 6 bases and J by 2 bases, with 10 bases left in between.

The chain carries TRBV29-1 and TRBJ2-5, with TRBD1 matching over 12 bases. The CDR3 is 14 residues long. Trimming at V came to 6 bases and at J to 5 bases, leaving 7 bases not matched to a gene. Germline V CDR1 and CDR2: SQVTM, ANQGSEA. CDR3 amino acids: CSVRDRGRGETQYF. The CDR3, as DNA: TGCAGCGTGAGGGACAGGGGGCGCGGGGAGACCCAGTACTTC.

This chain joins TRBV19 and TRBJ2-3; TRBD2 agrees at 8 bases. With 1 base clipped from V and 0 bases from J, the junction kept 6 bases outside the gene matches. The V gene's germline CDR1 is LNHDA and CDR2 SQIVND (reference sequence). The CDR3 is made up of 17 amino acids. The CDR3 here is CASSIGRAGGSTDTQYF. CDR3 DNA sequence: TGTGCCAGTAGTATAGGACGTGCGGGAGGAAGCACAGATACGCAGTATTTT.

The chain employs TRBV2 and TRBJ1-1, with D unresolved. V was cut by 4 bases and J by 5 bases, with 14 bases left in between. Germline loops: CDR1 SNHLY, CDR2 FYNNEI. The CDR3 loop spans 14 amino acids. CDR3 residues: CASSGALRVTEAFF. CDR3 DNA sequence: TGTGCCAGCAGTGGTGCCCTCCGCGTTACTGAAGCTTTCTTT.

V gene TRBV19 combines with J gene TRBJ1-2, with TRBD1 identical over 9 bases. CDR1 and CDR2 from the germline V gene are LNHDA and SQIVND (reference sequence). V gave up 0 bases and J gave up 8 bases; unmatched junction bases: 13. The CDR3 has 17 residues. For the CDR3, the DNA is TGTGCCAGTAGTATAGATCCTACCTGGACAGGGGTGGAGGGCTACACCTTC. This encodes CASSIDPTWTGVEGYTF.

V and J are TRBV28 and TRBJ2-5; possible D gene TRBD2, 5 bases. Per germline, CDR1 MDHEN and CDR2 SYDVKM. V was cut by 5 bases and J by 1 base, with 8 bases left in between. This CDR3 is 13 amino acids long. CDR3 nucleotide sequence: TGTGCCAGCAGTGAGACTACCCAAGAGACCCAGTACTTC. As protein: CASSETTQETQYF.

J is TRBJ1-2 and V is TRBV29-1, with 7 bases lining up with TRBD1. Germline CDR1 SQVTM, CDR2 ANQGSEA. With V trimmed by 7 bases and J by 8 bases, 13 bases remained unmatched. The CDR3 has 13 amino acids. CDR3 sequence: CSGGDSPLWGYTF. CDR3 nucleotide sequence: TGCAGCGGAGGGGACAGCCCCTTATGGGGCTACACCTTC.

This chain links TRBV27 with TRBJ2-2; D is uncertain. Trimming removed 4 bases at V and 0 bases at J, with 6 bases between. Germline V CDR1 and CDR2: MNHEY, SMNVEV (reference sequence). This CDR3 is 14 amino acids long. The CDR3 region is CASSYQSNTGELFF. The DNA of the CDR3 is TGTGCCAGCAGTTATCAGTCGAACACCGGGGAGCTGTTTTTT.

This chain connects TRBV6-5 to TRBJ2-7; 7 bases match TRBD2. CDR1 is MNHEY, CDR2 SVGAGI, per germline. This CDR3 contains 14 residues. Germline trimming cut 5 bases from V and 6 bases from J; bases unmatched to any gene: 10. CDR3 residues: CASSSGGLDGEQYF. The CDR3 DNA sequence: TGTGCCAGCAGTAGCGGCGGACTAGACGGCGAGCAGTACTTC.

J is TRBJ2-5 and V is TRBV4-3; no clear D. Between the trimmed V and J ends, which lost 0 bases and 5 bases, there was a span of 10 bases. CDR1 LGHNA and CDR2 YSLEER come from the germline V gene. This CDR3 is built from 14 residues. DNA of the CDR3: TGCGCCAGCAGCCAAGATCCATTCGAGGAGACCCAGTACTTC. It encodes CASSQDPFEETQYF.

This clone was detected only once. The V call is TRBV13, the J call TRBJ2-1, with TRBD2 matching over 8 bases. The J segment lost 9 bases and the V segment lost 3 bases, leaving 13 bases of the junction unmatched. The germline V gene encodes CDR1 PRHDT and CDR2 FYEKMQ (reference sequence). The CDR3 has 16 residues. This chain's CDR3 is CASSFTPPGLGGEQFF. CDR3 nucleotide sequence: TGTGCCAGCAGCTTTACGCCACCGGGACTAGGAGGTGAGCAGTTCTTC.